This T cell receptor beta chain is from a study of blood T cell repertoires in COVID-19. Germline assignment: CDR1 SGHTA and CDR2 FQGNSA. This CDR3 spans 16 amino acids. V lost 1 base to trimming and J lost 0 bases, with 9 bases between them. Profiled with immunoSEQ multiplex PCR; TCRdb holds only in-frame clones, not every one. The data contain fewer than 250,000 clones, around 90% of them singletons. The chain employs TRBV7-2 and TRBJ1-4; D might be TRBD1 (6 bases). The material sequenced was PBMCs or T cells enriched from blood (not recorded which). The sequence came from a woman aged 50 to 60 with acute COVID-19. DNA of the CDR3: TGTGCCAGCAGCTTAGTACAGGGCGCAACTAATGAAAAACTGTTTTTT. Its protein is CASSLVQGATNEKLFF.